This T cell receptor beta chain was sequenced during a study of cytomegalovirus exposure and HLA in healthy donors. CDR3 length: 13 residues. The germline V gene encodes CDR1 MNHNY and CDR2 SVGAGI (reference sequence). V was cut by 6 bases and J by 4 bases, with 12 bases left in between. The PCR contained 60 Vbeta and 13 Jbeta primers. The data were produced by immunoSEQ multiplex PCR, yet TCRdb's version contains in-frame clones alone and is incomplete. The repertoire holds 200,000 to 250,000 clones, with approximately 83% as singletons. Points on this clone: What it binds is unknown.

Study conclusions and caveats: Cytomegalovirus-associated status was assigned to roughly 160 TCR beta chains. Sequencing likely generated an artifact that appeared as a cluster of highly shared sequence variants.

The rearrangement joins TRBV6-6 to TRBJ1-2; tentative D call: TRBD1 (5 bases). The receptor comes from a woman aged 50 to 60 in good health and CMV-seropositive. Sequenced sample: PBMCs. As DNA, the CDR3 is TGTGCCAGCAGATCCGGGACTTTCTATGGCTACACCTTC. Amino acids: CASRSGTFYGYTF.